This T cell receptor beta chain stems from a study of blood T cell repertoires in COVID-19. Whole-study context: Acute-phase and convalescent COVID-19 samples originated in the United States, Italy and Spain. In each case, the material was cDNA or gDNA derived from T cells, B-cell-depleted T cells, or PBMCs.

Germline CDR1 SGDLS, CDR2 YYNGEE. J gave up 2 bases and V 4 bases, and 10 bases lay outside the gene matches. The CDR3 is 17 residues long. As originally analysed: Cell counts per sample came from amplifying reference gene primers. Sequencing used immunoSEQ multiplex PCR; TCRdb keeps in-frame clones, though not all of them. For V, J and clone size, that table is used; D and trimming come from the DNA. This sample has tens of thousands of clones; about 76% occur once, and the top ten carry around 42%. Material for sequencing was peripheral blood. The V call is TRBV9, the J call TRBJ2-3, with 10 bases lining up with TRBD2. The sequence was obtained from a man in his 70s with active or convalescent COVID-19. The chain's CDR3 is CASSLYTSGEVTDTQYF. The CDR3 DNA reads as TGTGCCAGCAGCCTTTACACTAGCGGGGAGGTCACAGATACGCAGTATTTT.